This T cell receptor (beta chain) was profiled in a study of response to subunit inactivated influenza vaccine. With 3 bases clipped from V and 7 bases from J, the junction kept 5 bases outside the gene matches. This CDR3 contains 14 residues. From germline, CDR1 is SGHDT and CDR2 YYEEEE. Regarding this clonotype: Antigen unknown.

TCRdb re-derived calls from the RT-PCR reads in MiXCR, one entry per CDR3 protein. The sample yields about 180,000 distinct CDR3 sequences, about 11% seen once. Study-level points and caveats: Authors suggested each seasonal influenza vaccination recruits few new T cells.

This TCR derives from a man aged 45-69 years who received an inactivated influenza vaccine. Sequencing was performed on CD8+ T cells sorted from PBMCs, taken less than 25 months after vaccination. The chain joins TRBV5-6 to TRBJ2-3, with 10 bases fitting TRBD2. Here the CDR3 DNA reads TGTGCCAGCAGCTCCGGGACTAGCGTCTATACGCAGTATTTT. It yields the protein CASSSGTSVYTQYF.